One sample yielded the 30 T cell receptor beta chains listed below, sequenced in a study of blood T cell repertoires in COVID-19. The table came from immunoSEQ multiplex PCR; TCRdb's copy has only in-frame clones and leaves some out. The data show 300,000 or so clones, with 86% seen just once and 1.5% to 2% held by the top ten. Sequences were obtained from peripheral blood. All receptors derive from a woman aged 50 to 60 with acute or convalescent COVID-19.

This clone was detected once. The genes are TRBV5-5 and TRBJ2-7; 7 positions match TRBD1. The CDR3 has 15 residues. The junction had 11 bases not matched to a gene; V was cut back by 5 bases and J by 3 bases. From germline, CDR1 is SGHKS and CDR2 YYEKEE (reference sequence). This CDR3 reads CASSSPRDRRYEQYF. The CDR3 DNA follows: TGTGCCAGCAGTTCCCCCCGGGACAGACGCTACGAGCAGTACTTC.

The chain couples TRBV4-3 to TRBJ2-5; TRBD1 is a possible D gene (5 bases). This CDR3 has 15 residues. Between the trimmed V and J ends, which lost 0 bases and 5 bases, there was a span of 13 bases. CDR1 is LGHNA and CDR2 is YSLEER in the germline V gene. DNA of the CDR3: TGCGCCAGCAGCCAAGATCTGACAGAAGGGGAGACCCAGTACTTC. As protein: CASSQDLTEGETQYF.

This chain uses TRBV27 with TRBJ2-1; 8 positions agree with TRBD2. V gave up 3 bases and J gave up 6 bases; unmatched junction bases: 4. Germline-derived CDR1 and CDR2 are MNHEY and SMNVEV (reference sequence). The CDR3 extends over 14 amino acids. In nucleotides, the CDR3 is TGTGCCAGCAGTTTCGGACTAGCTGCCAATGAGCAGTTCTTC. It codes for CASSFGLAANEQFF.

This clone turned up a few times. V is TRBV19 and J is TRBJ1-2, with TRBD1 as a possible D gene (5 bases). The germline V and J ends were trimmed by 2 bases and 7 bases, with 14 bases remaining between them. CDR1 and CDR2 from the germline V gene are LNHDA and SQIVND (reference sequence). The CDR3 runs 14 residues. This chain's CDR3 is CASSISLGHSGYTF. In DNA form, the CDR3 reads TGTGCCAGTAGTATAAGTTTGGGGCACTCTGGCTACACCTTC.

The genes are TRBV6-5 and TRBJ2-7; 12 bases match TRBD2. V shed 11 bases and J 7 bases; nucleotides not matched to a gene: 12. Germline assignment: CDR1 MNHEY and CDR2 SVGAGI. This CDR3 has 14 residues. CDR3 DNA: TGTGCCTCTGGGACTAGCGGGCGTCTGTGGGAGCAGTACTTC. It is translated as CASGTSGRLWEQYF.

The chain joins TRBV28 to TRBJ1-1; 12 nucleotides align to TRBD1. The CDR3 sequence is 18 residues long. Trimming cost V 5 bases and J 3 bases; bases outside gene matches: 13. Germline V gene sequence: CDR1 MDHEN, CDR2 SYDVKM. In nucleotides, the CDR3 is TGTGCCAGCAGTAATTCACCGGGACAGGGGGCCTGGGACACTGAAGCTTTCTTT. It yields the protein CASSNSPGQGAWDTEAFF.

CDR3 region: CASSLPSSGSYNEQFF. The DNA for the CDR3 is TGTGCCAGCAGTTTACCGTCTAGCGGGAGCTACAATGAGCAGTTCTTC. The chain joins TRBV28 to TRBJ2-1, with TRBD2 identical over 10 bases. This CDR3 has 16 residues. V shed 2 bases and J 3 bases; nucleotides not matched to a gene: 4. Germline loops: CDR1 MDHEN, CDR2 SYDVKM.

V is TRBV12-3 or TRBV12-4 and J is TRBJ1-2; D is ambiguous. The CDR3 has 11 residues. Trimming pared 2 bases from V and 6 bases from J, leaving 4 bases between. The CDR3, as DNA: TGTGCCAGCAGTTTAAACAATGGCTACACCTTC. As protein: CASSLNNGYTF.

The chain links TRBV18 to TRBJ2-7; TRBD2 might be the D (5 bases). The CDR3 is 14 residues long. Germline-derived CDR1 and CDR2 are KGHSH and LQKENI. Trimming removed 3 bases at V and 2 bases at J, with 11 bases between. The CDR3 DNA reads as TGTGCCAGCTCACCGCTAAAGGGAGCCTACGAGCAGTACTTC. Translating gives CASSPLKGAYEQYF.

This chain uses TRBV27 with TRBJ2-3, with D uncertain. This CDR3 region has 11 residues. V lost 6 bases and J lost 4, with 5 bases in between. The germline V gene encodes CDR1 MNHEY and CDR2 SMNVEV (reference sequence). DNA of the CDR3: TGTGCCAGCAGAAGAGCAGATACGCAGTATTTT. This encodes CASRRADTQYF.

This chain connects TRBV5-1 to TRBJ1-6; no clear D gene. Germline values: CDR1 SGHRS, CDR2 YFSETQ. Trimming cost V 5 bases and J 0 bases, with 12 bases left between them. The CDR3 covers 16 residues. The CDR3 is CASRNEPSSYNSPLHF. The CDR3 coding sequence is TGCGCCAGCAGAAATGAACCGAGCTCCTATAATTCACCCCTCCACTTT.

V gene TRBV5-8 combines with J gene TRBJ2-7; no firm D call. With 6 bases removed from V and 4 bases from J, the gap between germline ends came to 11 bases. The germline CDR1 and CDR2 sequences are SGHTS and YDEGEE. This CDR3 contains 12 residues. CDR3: CASMTLGYEQYF. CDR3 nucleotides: TGTGCCAGCATGACTTTAGGATACGAGCAGTACTTC. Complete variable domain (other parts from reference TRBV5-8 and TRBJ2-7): EAGVTQSPTHLIKTRGQQATLRCSPISGHTSVYWYQQALGLGLQFLLWYDEGEERNRGNFPPRFSGRQFPNYSSELNVNALELEDSALYLCASMTLGYEQYFGPGTRLTVT.

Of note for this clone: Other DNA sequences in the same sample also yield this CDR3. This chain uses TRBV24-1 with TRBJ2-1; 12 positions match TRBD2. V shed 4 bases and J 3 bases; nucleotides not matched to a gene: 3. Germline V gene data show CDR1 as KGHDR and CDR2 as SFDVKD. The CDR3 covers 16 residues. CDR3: CATSDPGLAGYNEQFF. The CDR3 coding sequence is TGTGCCACCAGTGACCCGGGACTAGCGGGCTACAATGAGCAGTTCTTC.

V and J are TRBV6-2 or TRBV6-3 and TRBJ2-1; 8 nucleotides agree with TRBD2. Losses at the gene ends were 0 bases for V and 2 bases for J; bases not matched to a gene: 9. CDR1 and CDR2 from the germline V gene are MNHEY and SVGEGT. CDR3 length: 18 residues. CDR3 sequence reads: CASSYSSFLAGTYNEQFF. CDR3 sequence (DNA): TGTGCCAGCAGTTACTCGAGCTTCCTAGCGGGCACCTACAATGAGCAGTTCTTC.

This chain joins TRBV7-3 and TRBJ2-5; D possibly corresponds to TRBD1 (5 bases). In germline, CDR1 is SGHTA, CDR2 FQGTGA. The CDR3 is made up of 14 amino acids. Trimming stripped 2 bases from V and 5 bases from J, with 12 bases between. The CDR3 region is CASSLLAGRETQYF. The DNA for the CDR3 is TGTGCCAGCAGCTTACTGGCAGGGCGGGAGACCCAGTACTTC.

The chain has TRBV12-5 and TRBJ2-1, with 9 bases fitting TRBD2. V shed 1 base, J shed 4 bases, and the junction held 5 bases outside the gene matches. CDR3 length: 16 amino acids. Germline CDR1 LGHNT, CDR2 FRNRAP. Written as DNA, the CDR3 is TGTGCTAGTGGTTTGGGACTAGCGGAGAGTTACAATGAGCAGTTCTTC. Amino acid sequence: CASGLGLAESYNEQFF.

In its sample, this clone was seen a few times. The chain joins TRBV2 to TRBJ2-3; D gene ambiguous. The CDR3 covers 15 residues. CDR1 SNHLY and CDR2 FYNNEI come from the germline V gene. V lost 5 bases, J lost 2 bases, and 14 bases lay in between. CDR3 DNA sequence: TGTGCCAGCAGTCCGAGACAATCCTACACAGATACGCAGTATTTT. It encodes CASSPRQSYTDTQYF.

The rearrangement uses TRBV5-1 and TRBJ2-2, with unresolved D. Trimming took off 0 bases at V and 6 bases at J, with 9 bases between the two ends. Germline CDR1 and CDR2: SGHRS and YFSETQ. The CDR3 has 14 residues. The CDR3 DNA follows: TGCGCCAGCAGCTTGGCCATAGAGGCCGGGGAGCTGTTTTTT. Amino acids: CASSLAIEAGELFF.

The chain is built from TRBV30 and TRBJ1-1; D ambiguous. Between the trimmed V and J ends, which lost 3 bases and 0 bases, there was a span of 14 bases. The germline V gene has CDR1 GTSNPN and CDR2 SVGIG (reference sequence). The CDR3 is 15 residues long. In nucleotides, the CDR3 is TGTGCCTGGAGGAGGGCAGCCTTCATGAACACTGAAGCTTTCTTT. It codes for CAWRRAAFMNTEAFF.

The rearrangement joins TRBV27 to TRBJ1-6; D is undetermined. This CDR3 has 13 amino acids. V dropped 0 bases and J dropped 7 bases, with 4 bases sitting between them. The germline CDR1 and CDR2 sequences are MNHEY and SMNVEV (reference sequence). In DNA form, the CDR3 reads TGTGCCAGCAGTTTATCCAGGAATTCACCCCTCCACTTT. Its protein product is CASSLSRNSPLHF.

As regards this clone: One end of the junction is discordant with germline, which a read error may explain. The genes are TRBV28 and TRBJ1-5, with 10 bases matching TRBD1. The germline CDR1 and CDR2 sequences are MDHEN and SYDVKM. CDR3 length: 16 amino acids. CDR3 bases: TGTGCCAGCAGCTTATCCGGACAGGGGGGTATTCAGCCCCAGCATTTT. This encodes CASSLSGQGGIQPQHF.

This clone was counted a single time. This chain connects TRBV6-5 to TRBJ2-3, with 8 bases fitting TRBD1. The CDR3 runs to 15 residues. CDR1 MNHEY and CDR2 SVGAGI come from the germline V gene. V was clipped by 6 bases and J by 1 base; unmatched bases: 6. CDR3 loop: CASRTDRAGTDTQYF. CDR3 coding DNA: TGTGCCAGCAGGACGGACAGGGCAGGCACAGATACGCAGTATTTT.

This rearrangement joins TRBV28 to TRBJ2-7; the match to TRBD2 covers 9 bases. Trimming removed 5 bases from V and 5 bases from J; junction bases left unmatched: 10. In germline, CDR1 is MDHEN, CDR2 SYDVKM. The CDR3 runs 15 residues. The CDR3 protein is CASSLLSGSGHEQYF. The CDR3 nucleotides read TGTGCCAGCAGTCTCCTTAGCGGGAGCGGGCACGAGCAGTACTTC. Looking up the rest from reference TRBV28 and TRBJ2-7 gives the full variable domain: DVKVTQSSRYLVKRTGEKVFLECVQDMDHENMFWYRQDPGLGLRLIYFSYDVKMKEKGDIPEGYSVSREKKERFSLILESASTNQTSMYLCASSLLSGSGHEQYFGPGTRLTVT.

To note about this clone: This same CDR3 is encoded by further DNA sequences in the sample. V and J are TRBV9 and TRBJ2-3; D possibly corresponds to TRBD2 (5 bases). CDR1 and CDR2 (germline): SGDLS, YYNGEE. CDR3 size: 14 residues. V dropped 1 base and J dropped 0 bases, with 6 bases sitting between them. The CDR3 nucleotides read TGTGCCAGCAGCGTAAGCGGTAGCACAGATACGCAGTATTTT. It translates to CASSVSGSTDTQYF.

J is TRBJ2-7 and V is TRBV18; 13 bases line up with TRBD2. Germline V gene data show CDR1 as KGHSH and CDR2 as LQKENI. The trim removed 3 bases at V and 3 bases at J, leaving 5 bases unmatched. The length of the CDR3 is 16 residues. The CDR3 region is CASSPTRLAGGYEQYF. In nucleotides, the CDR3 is TGTGCCAGCTCACCGACGAGACTAGCGGGAGGCTACGAGCAGTACTTC.

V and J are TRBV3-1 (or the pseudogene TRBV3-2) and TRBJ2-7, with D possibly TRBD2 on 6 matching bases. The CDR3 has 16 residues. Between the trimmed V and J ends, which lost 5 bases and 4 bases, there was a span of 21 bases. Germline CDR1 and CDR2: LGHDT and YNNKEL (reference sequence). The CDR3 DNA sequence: TGTGCCAGCAGCAAGACGGGAAGCGGGCGAGGGTACGAGCAGTACTTC. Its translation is CASSKTGSGRGYEQYF.

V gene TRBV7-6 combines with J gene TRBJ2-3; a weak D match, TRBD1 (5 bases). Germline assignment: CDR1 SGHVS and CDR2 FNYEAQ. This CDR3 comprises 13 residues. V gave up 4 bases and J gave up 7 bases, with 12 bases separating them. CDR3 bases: TGTGCCAGCAGCTCACCCGACAGAAATACGCAGTATTTT. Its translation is CASSSPDRNTQYF.

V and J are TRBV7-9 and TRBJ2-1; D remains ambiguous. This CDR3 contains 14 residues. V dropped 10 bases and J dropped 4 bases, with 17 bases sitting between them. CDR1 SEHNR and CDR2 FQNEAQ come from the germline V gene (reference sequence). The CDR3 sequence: CATYYPNPYNEQFF. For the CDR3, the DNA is TGTGCCACCTACTACCCTAATCCATACAATGAGCAGTTCTTC.

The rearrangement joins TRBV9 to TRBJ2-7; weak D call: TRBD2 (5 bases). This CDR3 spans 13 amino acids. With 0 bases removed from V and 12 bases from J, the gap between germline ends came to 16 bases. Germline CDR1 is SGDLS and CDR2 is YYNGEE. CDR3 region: CASSVGELFPLYF. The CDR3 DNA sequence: TGTGCCAGCAGCGTAGGGGAGCTATTTCCCCTGTACTTC.

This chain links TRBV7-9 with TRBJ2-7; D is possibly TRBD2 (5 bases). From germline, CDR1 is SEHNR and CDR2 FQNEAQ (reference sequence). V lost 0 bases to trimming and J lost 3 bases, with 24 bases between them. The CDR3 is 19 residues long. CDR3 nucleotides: TGTGCCAGCAGCTTAGCGAGGGTGAATCCCAAAGACTTGGACTACGAGCAGTACTTC. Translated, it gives CASSLARVNPKDLDYEQYF.